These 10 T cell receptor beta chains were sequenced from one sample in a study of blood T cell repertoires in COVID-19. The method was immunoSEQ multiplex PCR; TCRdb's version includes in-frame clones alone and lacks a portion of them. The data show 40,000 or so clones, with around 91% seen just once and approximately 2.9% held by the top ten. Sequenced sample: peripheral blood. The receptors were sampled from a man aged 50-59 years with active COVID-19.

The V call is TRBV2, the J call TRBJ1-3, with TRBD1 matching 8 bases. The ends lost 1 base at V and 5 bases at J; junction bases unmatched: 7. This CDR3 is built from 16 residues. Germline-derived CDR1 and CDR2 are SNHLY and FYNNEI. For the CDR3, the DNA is TGTGCCAGCAGTGAAGAGACAGGGGCTAGACGAAACACCATATATTTT. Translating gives CASSEETGARRNTIYF.

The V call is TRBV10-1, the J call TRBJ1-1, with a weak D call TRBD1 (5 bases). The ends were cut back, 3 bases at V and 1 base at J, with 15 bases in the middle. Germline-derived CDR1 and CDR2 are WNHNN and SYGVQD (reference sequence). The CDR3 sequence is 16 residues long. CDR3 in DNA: TGCGCCAGCAGTGATCACCAGGGCGCACGGAACACTGAAGCTTTCTTT. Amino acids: CASSDHQGARNTEAFF.

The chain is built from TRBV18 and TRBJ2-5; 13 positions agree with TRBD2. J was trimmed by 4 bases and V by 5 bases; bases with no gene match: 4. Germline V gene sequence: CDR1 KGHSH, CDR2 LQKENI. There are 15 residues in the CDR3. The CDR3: CASSRLAGGGETQYF. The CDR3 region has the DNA TGTGCCAGCTCAAGACTAGCGGGGGGAGGAGAGACCCAGTACTTC.

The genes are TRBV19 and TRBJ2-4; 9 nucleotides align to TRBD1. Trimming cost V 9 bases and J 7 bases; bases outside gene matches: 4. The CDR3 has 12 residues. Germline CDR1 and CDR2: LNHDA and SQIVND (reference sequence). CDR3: CASGQGMNIQYF. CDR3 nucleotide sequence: TGTGCCAGCGGACAGGGGATGAACATTCAGTACTTC. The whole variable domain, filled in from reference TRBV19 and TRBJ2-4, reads DGGITQSPKYLFRKEGQNVTLSCEQNLNHDAMYWYRQDPGQGLRLIYYSQIVNDFQKGDIAEGYSVSREKKESFPLTVTSAQKNPTAFYLCASGQGMNIQYFGAGTRLSVL.

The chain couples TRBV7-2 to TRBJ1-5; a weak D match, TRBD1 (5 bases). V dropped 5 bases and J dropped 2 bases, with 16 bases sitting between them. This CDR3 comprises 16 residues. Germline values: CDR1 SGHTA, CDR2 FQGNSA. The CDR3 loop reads CASSLGGNNRNQPQHF. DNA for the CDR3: TGTGCCAGCAGCCTCGGGGGGAACAACCGCAATCAGCCCCAGCATTTT.

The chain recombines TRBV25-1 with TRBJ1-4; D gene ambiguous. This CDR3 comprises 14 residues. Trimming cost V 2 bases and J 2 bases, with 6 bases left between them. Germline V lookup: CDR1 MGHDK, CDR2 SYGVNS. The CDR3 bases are TGTGCCAGCAGTGAAGGAGGCACTAATGAAAAACTGTTTTTT. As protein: CASSEGGTNEKLFF.

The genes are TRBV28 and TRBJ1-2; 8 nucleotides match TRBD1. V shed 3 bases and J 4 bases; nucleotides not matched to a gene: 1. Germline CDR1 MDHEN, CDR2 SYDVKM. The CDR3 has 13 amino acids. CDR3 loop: CASSLGQAYGYTF. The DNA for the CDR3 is TGTGCCAGCAGTTTGGGACAGGCCTATGGCTACACCTTC.

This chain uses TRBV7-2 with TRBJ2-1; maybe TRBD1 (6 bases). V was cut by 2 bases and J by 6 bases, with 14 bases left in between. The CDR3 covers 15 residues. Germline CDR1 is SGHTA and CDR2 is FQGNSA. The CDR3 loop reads CASSLYGNRVNEQFF. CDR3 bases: TGTGCCAGCAGCTTATACGGGAACAGGGTCAATGAGCAGTTCTTC.

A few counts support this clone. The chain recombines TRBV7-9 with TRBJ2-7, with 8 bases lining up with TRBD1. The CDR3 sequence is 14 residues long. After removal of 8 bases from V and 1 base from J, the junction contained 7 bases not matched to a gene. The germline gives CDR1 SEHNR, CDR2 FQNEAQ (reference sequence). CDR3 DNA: TGTGCCAGCCAAGACAGGGGATTGTCCTACGAGCAGTACTTC. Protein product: CASQDRGLSYEQYF.

The CDR3 is CASSLVWTPGSPLHF. The CDR3 DNA sequence: TGTGCCAGCAGCTTAGTGTGGACACCGGGTTCACCCCTCCACTTT. This rearrangement joins TRBV7-2 to TRBJ1-6, with TRBD1 as a possible D gene (5 bases). The CDR3 sequence is 15 residues long. Trimming shortened V by 1 base and J by 9 bases, and 13 bases separated the two germline ends. Per the germline V gene, CDR1 is SGHTA and CDR2 is FQGNSA.